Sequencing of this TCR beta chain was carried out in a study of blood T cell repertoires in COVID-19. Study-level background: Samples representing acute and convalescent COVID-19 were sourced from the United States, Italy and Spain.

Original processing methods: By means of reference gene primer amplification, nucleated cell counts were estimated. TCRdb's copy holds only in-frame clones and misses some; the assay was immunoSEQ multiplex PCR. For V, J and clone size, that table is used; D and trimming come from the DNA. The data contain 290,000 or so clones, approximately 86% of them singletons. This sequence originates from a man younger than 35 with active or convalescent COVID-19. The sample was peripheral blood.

The CDR3 DNA follows: TGCGCCAGCAGCCGGGACAGGGTCTTCTATGGCTACACCTTC. Its protein product is CASSRDRVFYGYTF. This chain uses TRBV4-3 with TRBJ1-2; 9 bases are shared with TRBD1. This CDR3 region has 14 residues. Germline V gives CDR1 LGHNA, CDR2 YSLEER. J lost 4 bases, V lost 4 bases, and 4 bases had no gene match.